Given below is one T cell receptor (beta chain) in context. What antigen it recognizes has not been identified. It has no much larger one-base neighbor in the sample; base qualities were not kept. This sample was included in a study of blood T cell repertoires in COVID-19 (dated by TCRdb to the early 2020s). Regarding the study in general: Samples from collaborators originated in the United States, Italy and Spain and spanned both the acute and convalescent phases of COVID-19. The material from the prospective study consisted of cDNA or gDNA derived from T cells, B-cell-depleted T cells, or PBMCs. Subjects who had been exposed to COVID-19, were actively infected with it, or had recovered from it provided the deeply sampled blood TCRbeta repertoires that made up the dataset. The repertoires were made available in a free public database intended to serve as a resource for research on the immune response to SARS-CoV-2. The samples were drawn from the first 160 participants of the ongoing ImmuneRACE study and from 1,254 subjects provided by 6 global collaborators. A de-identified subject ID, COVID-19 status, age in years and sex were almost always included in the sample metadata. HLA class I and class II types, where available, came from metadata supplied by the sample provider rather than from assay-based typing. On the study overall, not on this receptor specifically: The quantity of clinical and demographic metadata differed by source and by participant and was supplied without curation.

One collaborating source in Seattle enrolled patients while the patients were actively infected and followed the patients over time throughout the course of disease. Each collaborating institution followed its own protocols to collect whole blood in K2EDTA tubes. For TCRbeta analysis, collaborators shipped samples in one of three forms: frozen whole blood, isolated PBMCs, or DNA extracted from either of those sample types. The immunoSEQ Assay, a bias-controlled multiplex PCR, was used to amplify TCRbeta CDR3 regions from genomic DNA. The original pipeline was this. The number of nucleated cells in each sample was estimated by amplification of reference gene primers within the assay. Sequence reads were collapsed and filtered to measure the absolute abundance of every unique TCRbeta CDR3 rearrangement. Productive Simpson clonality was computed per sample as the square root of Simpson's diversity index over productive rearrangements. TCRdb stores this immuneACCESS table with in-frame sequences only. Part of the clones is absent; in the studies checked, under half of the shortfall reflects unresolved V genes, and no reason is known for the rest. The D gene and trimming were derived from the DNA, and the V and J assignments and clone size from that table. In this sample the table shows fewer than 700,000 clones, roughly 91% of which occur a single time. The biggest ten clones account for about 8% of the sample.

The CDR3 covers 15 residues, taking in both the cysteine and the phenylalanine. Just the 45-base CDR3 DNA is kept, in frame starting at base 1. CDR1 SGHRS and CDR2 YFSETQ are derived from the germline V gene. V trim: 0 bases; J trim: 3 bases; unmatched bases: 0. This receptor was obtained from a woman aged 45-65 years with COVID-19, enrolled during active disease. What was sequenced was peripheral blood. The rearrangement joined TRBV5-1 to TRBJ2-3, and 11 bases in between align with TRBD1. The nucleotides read TGCGCCAGCAGCTTGGGGGACAGGGGGACAGATACGCAGTATTTT. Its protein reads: CASSLGDRGTDTQYF.